These 29 T cell receptor beta chains share one sample of origin, sequenced in a study of OX40 agonist ivuxolimab in advanced cancers. TCRdb's copy holds only in-frame clones and misses some; the assay was immunoSEQ multiplex PCR. The sample consists of 60,000 to 65,000 clones, under 95% of them appearing once. Sequencing was performed on CD4+ or CD8+ T cells sorted from blood, taken in a trial of the OX40 agonist ivuxolimab. These receptors all come from an adult with an advanced solid tumor such as melanoma, head and neck, liver or kidney cancer.

The rearrangement links TRBV6-1 to TRBJ2-7, with D tentatively TRBD2 (7 bases). V shed 11 bases and J shed 6 bases, with 20 bases lying between them. Germline V gene lookup returns CDR1 MNHNS and CDR2 SASEGT. This CDR3 has 13 residues. In DNA form, the CDR3 reads TGTGCCGGAAGATTCACAGGGAGGGGCGAGCAGTACTTC. As protein: CAGRFTGRGEQYF.

The table lists this clone with a count of one. This chain links TRBV4-2 with TRBJ2-5; D unresolved. The CDR3 is made up of 14 amino acids. Trimming took 1 base from V and 5 from J, leaving 11 bases between them. Germline CDR1 reads LGHNA; CDR2 reads YNFKEQ. CDR3 protein: CASSQALRSETQYF. The CDR3 DNA follows: TGTGCCAGCAGCCAAGCGCTGCGATCCGAGACCCAGTACTTC.

The chain combines TRBV27 with TRBJ2-3, with D unresolved. V was trimmed by 6 bases and J by 4 bases, leaving 17 bases between them. The CDR3 has 15 residues. Germline V lookup: CDR1 MNHEY, CDR2 SMNVEV (reference sequence). This CDR3 is CASRIELGRADTQYF. The CDR3 nucleotides are TGTGCCAGCAGGATAGAATTAGGTCGCGCAGATACGCAGTATTTT.

J is TRBJ2-1 and V is TRBV28; 13 bases line up with TRBD2. Losses at the gene ends were 6 bases for V and 9 bases for J; bases not matched to a gene: 8. The CDR3 length is 15 residues. Per the germline V gene, CDR1 is MDHEN and CDR2 is SYDVKM. CDR3 nucleotide sequence: TGTGCCAGCAGAACACTAGCGGGAGGGCGAGGTGAGCAGTTCTTC. It codes for CASRTLAGGRGEQFF.

V usage is TRBV4-1 and J usage is TRBJ1-1; D is unclear. Deletions cut 8 bases from V and 0 bases from J, with 7 bases between. CDR1 MGHRA and CDR2 YSYEKL come from the germline V gene. This CDR3 comprises 12 residues. CDR3 in amino acids: CASGEMNTEAFF. CDR3 bases: TGCGCCAGCGGTGAAATGAACACTGAAGCTTTCTTT.

CDR3 sequence (DNA): TGTGCCAGCAGTTACTTGGCAGGGTTGGGCAATCAGCCCCAGCATTTT. Translation: CASSYLAGLGNQPQHF. The chain employs TRBV6-5 and TRBJ1-5; D possibly corresponds to TRBD1 (5 bases). Deletions cut 1 base from V and 2 bases from J, with 12 bases between. Germline V gives CDR1 MNHEY, CDR2 SVGAGI. This CDR3 contains 16 residues.

This sequence joins TRBV19 and TRBJ2-5; 7 positions agree with TRBD2. The CDR3 has 16 amino acids. The V and J ends lost 4 bases and 2 bases, in that order; junction bases with no gene match: 10. The V gene's germline CDR1 is LNHDA and CDR2 SQIVND (reference sequence). The CDR3 DNA is TGTGCCAGTAGTAAGGAGCGGGGCCCAATTCAAGAGACCCAGTACTTC. Translated, it gives CASSKERGPIQETQYF.

The chain employs TRBV11-3 and TRBJ2-7; TRBD2 matches 14 bases. Germline CDR1 reads SGHNT; CDR2 reads YENEEA. The V segment lost 5 bases and the J segment 3 bases; nucleotides outside the gene matches: 3. This CDR3 contains 15 residues. This CDR3 reads CASSGLAGGIYEQYF. CDR3 in DNA: TGTGCCAGCAGCGGACTAGCGGGAGGAATCTACGAGCAGTACTTC.

The chain couples TRBV4-1 to TRBJ1-4; 7 positions match TRBD1. Germline lookup yields CDR1 MGHRA and CDR2 YSYEKL. CDR3 length: 19 amino acids. Unmatched junction bases numbered 15, after V lost 2 bases and J lost 3 bases. The CDR3 loop is CASSQTGRDSFSANEKLFF. As DNA, the CDR3 is TGCGCCAGCAGCCAAACCGGTCGGGACAGCTTTTCCGCTAATGAAAAACTGTTTTTT.

This clone appeared a single time. The chain combines TRBV28 with TRBJ1-1; the match to TRBD1 covers 8 bases. The CDR3 length is 10 residues. With 10 bases clipped from V and 8 bases from J, the junction kept 3 bases outside the gene matches. CDR1 and CDR2 from the germline V gene are MDHEN and SYDVKM. Written as DNA, the CDR3 is TGTGCCACCCGACAGGGGGAAGCTTTCTTT. Translated, it gives CATRQGEAFF.

Only one count was recorded for this clone. This chain links TRBV2 with TRBJ2-7, with D perhaps given as TRBD1 or TRBD2 (5 bases each). The germline CDR1 and CDR2 sequences are SNHLY and FYNNEI. V gave up 6 bases and J gave up 6 bases, with 18 bases separating them. This CDR3 contains 14 residues. DNA of the CDR3: TGTGCCAGCAGAGGGACCCGGACTTTAAGCGAGCAGTACTTC. Translating gives CASRGTRTLSEQYF.

This chain links TRBV6-4 with TRBJ2-3; 9 bases line up with TRBD2. CDR3 length: 14 amino acids. J gave up 7 bases and V 3 bases, and 5 bases lay outside the gene matches. Germline V CDR1 and CDR2: MRHNA, SNTAGT. The CDR3 DNA is TGTGCCAGCAGTGAAATAGCGGGAGCACATACGCAGTATTTT. Residues: CASSEIAGAHTQYF.

The rearrangement joins TRBV7-9 to TRBJ1-1; D call uncertain. CDR3 length: 16 residues. Germline CDR1 is SEHNR and CDR2 is FQNEAQ (reference sequence). V was pared by 5 bases and J by 0 bases, with 16 bases between. This CDR3 reads CASSRDRAPMNTEAFF. The CDR3 nucleotides read TGTGCCAGCAGCAGAGATCGGGCACCCATGAACACTGAAGCTTTCTTT.

The chain joins TRBV6-5 to TRBJ2-1, with TRBD1 matching 7 bases. This CDR3 region has 15 residues. J lost 10 bases, V lost 5 bases, and 14 bases had no gene match. Germline assignment: CDR1 MNHEY and CDR2 SVGAGI. CDR3 coding DNA: TGTGCCAGCAGTGTGGGACAGCCCTCTATTAAGGAGCAGTTCTTC. It encodes CASSVGQPSIKEQFF.

V usage is TRBV28 and J usage is TRBJ1-1; 8 bases agree with TRBD1. The CDR3 contains 16 residues. Germline lookup yields CDR1 MDHEN and CDR2 SYDVKM. The V and J ends lost 5 bases and 1 base, in that order; junction bases with no gene match: 9. In nucleotides, the CDR3 is TGTGCCAGCAGTCTTTTCGGGACAGGTCAGAACACTGAAGCTTTCTTT. It codes for CASSLFGTGQNTEAFF. Looking up the rest from reference TRBV28 and TRBJ1-1 gives the full variable domain: DVKVTQSSRYLVKRTGEKVFLECVQDMDHENMFWYRQDPGLGLRLIYFSYDVKMKEKGDIPEGYSVSREKKERFSLILESASTNQTSMYLCASSLFGTGQNTEAFFGQGTRLTVV.

This clone was detected only once. The rearrangement joins TRBV11-2 to TRBJ2-5; 10 bases line up with TRBD1. The J segment lost 3 bases and the V segment lost 7 bases, leaving 8 bases of the junction unmatched. This CDR3 comprises 15 residues. Germline V gene lookup returns CDR1 SGHAT and CDR2 FQNNGV. CDR3 sequence: CASIKRGTGEETQYF. CDR3 in DNA: TGTGCCAGCATCAAACGTGGGACAGGGGAAGAGACCCAGTACTTC.

This chain connects TRBV9 to TRBJ1-3, with 9 bases aligning to TRBD1. This CDR3 has 15 residues. V was pared by 4 bases and J by 4 bases, with 6 bases of the junction left unmatched. CDR1 and CDR2 from the germline V gene are SGDLS and YYNGEE. The CDR3 DNA is TGTGCCAGCAGCCCTACACAGGGGGCGGGAAACACCATATATTTT. Translated, it gives CASSPTQGAGNTIYF.

V and J are TRBV11-3 and TRBJ2-1; D perhaps matches TRBD2 (6 bases). Per the germline V gene, CDR1 is SGHNT and CDR2 is YENEEA. Between the trimmed V and J ends, which lost 1 base and 4 bases, there was a span of 11 bases. The CDR3 sequence is 15 residues long. CDR3 DNA: TGTGCCAGCAGCTTAGGGAGGGCCTCATACAATGAGCAGTTCTTC. It yields the protein CASSLGRASYNEQFF.

The V call is TRBV28, the J call TRBJ1-5, with D possibly being TRBD1 (5 bases). Trimming pared 3 bases from V and 3 bases from J, leaving 9 bases between. The CDR3 extends over 14 amino acids. Germline-derived CDR1 and CDR2 are MDHEN and SYDVKM. DNA for the CDR3: TGTGCCAGCAGTTTTGAGACAGACAATCAGCCCCAGCATTTT. This gives the protein CASSFETDNQPQHF.

V is TRBV27 and J is TRBJ2-7; 7 bases are shared with TRBD1. After removal of 8 bases from V and 3 bases from J, the junction contained 13 bases not matched to a gene. The CDR3 loop spans 15 amino acids. Per the germline V gene, CDR1 is MNHEY and CDR2 is SMNVEV (reference sequence). The CDR3 is CASRPDRTADYEQYF. The DNA for the CDR3 is TGTGCCAGCCGCCCGGACAGGACGGCTGACTACGAGCAGTACTTC.

This clone was recorded only once. The V and J genes are TRBV19 and TRBJ1-2, with 7 bases fitting TRBD1. The length of the CDR3 is 14 residues. The V segment lost 4 bases and the J segment 5 bases; nucleotides outside the gene matches: 7. Looked up from germline, CDR1 is LNHDA and CDR2 is SQIVND (reference sequence). The CDR3 nucleotides read TGTGCCAGTAGTACCAGACAGGGACCATATGGCTACACCTTC. This gives the protein CASSTRQGPYGYTF. The variable domain in full, completed from reference TRBV19 and TRBJ1-2, reads DGGITQSPKYLFRKEGQNVTLSCEQNLNHDAMYWYRQDPGQGLRLIYYSQIVNDFQKGDIAEGYSVSREKKESFPLTVTSAQKNPTAFYLCASSTRQGPYGYTFGSGTRLTVV.

The rearrangement joins TRBV5-1 to TRBJ1-2; D possibly corresponds to TRBD1 (6 bases). The V gene lost 0 bases and the J gene lost 8 bases, with 17 bases spanning the gap. Germline lookup yields CDR1 SGHRS and CDR2 YFSETQ. The CDR3 sequence is 15 residues long. This CDR3 reads CASSLGYGGQSGYTF. The DNA for the CDR3 is TGCGCCAGCAGCTTGGGGTATGGAGGACAGTCGGGCTACACCTTC.

In this sample, this clone turned up a few times. The rearrangement uses TRBV5-4 and TRBJ2-5; TRBD2 might be the D (5 bases). This CDR3 contains 17 residues. Trimming took 1 base from V and 1 from J, leaving 17 bases between them. Germline values: CDR1 SGHNT, CDR2 YYREEE (reference sequence). The CDR3 sequence: CASSLYVGAAVQETQYF. The CDR3 nucleotides are TGTGCCAGCAGCTTGTATGTGGGAGCGGCCGTCCAAGAGACCCAGTACTTC.

This clone was observed a handful of times. In nucleotides, the CDR3 is TGTGCCAGCAGAAGCCAGGGGAGGCGGACTGAAGCTTTCTTT. It is translated as CASRSQGRRTEAFF. The chain has TRBV6-5 and TRBJ1-1; weak D call: TRBD1 (6 bases). Germline V gene lookup returns CDR1 MNHEY and CDR2 SVGAGI. The CDR3 has 14 amino acids. V gave up 6 bases and J gave up 5 bases, with 16 bases separating them.

This chain's CDR3 is CASSILTGLNTGELFF. The CDR3, as DNA: TGTGCCAGTAGTATATTGACAGGACTTAATACCGGGGAGCTGTTTTTT. V gene TRBV19 combines with J gene TRBJ2-2, with D perhaps matching TRBD1 (6 bases). The CDR3 runs to 16 residues. V lost 2 bases, J lost 5 bases, and 15 bases lay in between. Germline CDR1 is LNHDA and CDR2 is SQIVND (reference sequence).

The genes are TRBV25-1 and TRBJ2-5; no firm D call. The CDR3 loop spans 12 amino acids. Germline V gives CDR1 MGHDK, CDR2 SYGVNS. V was pared by 5 bases and J by 3 bases, with 7 bases between. CDR3 sequence: CASSWVEETQYF. The CDR3 DNA is TGTGCCAGCAGTTGGGTGGAAGAGACCCAGTACTTC.

The CDR3 is CAWKPSGRADTGELFF. Written as DNA, the CDR3 is TGTGCCTGGAAGCCTAGCGGGAGGGCCGACACCGGGGAGCTGTTTTTT. The rearrangement joins TRBV30 to TRBJ2-2; 12 nucleotides agree with TRBD2. V dropped 4 bases and J dropped 3; count of bases not matched to a gene: 6. The CDR3 length is 16 residues. Germline assignment: CDR1 GTSNPN and CDR2 SVGIG (reference sequence).

The rearrangement uses TRBV7-3 and TRBJ2-3; D is unclear. Germline assignment: CDR1 SGHTA and CDR2 FQGTGA. V was pared by 5 bases and J by 4 bases, with 10 bases between. The CDR3 has 13 residues. CDR3 coding DNA: TGTGCCAGCAGCCCTAGGACGGCAGATACGCAGTATTTT. Encoded protein: CASSPRTADTQYF.

The rearrangement links TRBV7-9 to TRBJ1-2, with D hard to call. Deletions cut 11 bases from V and 8 bases from J, with 6 bases between. The CDR3 runs 8 residues. Germline V lookup: CDR1 SEHNR, CDR2 FQNEAQ (reference sequence). In DNA form, the CDR3 reads TGTGCCTCCCTAGGCTACACCTTC. Translation gives CASLGYTF.